This T cell receptor beta chain was recovered during a study of identifying expanded T cells in peripheral blood. Collection occurred without any documented infections or immune events in donors. The CDR3 is 13 amino acids. Trimming removed 5 bases from V and 3 bases from J, with 10 bases in between. Germline V CDR1 and CDR2: SGHAT, FQNNGV. Concerning this clone itself: Antigen specificity is unknown.

Profiling relied on immunoSEQ multiplex PCR, and the TCRdb table lists in-frame clones only, not all of them. The sample contains under 150,000 clones, less than 90% of which appear only once. Study observations and caveats: About 1.2 clones differed between technical replicates, versus about 15 and 19 over time. Variance in clone template counts between roughly 2-week samples significantly increased with total template count across all healthy donors.

The sample was blood. The V gene is TRBV11-2, the J gene TRBJ1-2; no firm D call. The receptor was derived from a person aged 18 to 75 in good health. The CDR3 here is CASSLGLDYGYTF. In DNA, the CDR3 is TGTGCCAGCAGCCTGGGGTTGGACTATGGCTACACCTTC.